The present T cell receptor beta chain was sequenced within a study of beta chain features in type 1 diabetes. Germline V CDR1 and CDR2: SGHVS, FNYEAQ. The V and J ends lost 4 bases and 0 bases, in that order; junction bases with no gene match: 7. CDR3 length: 18 residues. Study-level results: Cells expressing TCR highly could be over-represented by cDNA sequencing.

As for this clone: Its target is unknown.

cDNA synthesis used the whole RNA isolate, giving expressed TCRB sequences. Clones were read by immunoSEQ multiplex PCR, and TCRdb kept only the in-frame ones, dropping some. The table includes about 140,000 clones, around a tenth detected once. Material: central memory CD4+ T cells from blood. The TCR was taken from a woman between 40 and 50 years old in good health. The V and J genes are TRBV7-6 and TRBJ2-3; 13 bases match TRBD2. The CDR3 sequence is CASSSGLAGPTSTDTQYF. The CDR3 region has the DNA TGTGCCAGCAGCTCGGGACTAGCGGGACCAACTAGCACAGATACGCAGTATTTT.